This T cell receptor (beta chain) was sequenced in a study of blood T cells in healthy people across ages. The second PCR ran about 6 to 12 cycles with a sample-barcoded 5' primer and J-beta primers. TCRdb reprocessed the 5' RACE reads with MiXCR, giving one entry per CDR3 protein. The sample has over a million distinct CDR3 sequences, approximately 40% seen once. Germline CDR1 reads SGHRS; CDR2 reads YFSETQ. Trimming took 0 bases from V and 8 from J; bases not matched to a gene: 3. The CDR3 is 14 amino acids. This chain connects TRBV5-1 to TRBJ2-1, with 9 bases fitting TRBD1. What was sequenced was blood. This receptor was identified in a woman under 30 in good health. The CDR3 protein is CASSLAGQGYEQFF. The CDR3, as DNA: TGCGCCAGCAGCTTGGCGGGACAGGGTTATGAGCAGTTCTTC.